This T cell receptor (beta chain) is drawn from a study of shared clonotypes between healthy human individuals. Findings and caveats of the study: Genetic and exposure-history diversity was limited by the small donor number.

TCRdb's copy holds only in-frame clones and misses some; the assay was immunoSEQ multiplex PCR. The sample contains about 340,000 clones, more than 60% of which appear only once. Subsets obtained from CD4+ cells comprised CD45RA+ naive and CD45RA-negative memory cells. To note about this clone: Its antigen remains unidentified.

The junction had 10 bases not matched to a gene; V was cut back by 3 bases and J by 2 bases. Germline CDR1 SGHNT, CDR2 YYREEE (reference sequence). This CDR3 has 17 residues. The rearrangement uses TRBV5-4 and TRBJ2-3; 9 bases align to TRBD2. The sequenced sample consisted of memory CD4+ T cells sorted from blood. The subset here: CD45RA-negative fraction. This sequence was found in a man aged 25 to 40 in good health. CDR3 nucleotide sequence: TGTGCCAGCAGCTCGGTTAGCGGGAGCAGGGTCACAGATACGCAGTATTTT. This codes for CASSSVSGSRVTDTQYF. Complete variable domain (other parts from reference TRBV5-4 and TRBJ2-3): ETGVTQSPTHLIKTRGQQVTLRCSSQSGHNTVSWYQQALGQGPQFIFQYYREEENGRGNFPPRFSGLQFPNYSSELNVNALELDDSALYLCASSSVSGSRVTDTQYFGPGTRLTVL.